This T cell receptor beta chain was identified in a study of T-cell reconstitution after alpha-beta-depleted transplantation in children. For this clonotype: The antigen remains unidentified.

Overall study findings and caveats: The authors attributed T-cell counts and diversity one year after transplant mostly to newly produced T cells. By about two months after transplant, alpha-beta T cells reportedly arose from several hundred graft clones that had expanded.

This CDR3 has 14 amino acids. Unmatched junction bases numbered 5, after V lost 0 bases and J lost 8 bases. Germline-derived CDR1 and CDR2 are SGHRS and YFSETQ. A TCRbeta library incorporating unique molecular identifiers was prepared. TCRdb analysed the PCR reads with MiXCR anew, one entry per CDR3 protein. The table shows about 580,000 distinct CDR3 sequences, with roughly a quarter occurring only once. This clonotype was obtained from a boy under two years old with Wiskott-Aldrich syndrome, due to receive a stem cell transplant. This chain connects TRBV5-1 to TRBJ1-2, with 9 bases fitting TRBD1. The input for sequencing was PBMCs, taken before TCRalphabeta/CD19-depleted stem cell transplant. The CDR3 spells CASSLGQGDGGYTF. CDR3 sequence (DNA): TGCGCCAGCAGCTTGGGACAGGGGGATGGAGGCTACACCTTC.